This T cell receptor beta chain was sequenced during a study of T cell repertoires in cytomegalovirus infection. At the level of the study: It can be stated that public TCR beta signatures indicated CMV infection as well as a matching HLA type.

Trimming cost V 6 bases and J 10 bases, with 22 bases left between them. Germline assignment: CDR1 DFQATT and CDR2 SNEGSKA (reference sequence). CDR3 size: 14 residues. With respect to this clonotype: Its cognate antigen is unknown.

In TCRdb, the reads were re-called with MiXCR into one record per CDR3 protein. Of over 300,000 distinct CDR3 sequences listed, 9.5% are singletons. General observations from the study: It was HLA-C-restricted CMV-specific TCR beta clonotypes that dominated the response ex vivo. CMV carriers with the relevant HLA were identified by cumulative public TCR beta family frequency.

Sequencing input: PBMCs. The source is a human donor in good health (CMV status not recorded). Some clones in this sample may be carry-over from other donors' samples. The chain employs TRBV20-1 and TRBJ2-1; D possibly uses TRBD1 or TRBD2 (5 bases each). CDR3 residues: CSAGTGVRILEQFF. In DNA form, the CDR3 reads TGCAGTGCAGGGACCGGGGTACGAATTCTCGAGCAGTTCTTC.